This TCR beta chain was found in a study of cytomegalovirus exposure and HLA in healthy donors. CDR1 is SGHRS and CDR2 is YFSETQ in the germline V gene. V was pared by 4 bases and J by 2 bases, with 9 bases between. The CDR3 is 14 amino acids. PCR involved 60 Vbeta and 13 Jbeta primers. Using immunoSEQ multiplex PCR, the repertoire was profiled, and TCRdb retains in-frame clones only, with some absent. The sample lists some 150,000 clones, approximately 79% occurring once. The material sequenced was PBMCs. The chain uses TRBV5-1 and TRBJ1-4; a weak D match, TRBD1 (5 bases). The sequence derives from a man aged 40-49 years in good health and CMV-seronegative. The CDR3 spells CASSPGGTNEKLFF. CDR3 bases: TGCGCCAGCAGCCCCGGGGGTACTAATGAAAAACTGTTTTTT. Complete variable domain (other parts from reference TRBV5-1 and TRBJ1-4): KAGVTQTPRYLIKTRGQQVTLSCSPISGHRSVSWYQQTPGQGLQFLFEYFSETQRNKGNFPGRFSGRQFSNSRSEMNVSTLELGDSALYLCASSPGGTNEKLFFGSGTQLSVL.